This T cell receptor (beta chain) is drawn from a study of spatial heterogeneity in lung cancer. Study context: Within raw reads, each unique TCR and UMI combination appeared on average more than ten times.

This clonotype rates as medium-sized (0.01 to 0.1%). The target antigen is unknown. Unique molecular identifiers, one per molecule, were present on every TCR cDNA molecule. Using its own MiXCR run on the 5' RACE reads, TCRdb lists one record per CDR3 protein. The sample records 7,500 to 10,000 distinct CDR3 sequences, about 5% being singletons. As to time point: sample taken at primary tumor resection. The donors were more than 70 patients with non-small cell lung cancer that was early-stage and untreated. Study-wide results and caveats: Tumors with more nonsynonymous mutations had more expanded intratumoral alpha and beta TCRs. Expanded TCR counts, ubiquitous and regional, correlated respectively with ubiquitous and regional nonsynonymous mutation counts.

Germline loops: CDR1 SGHTA, CDR2 FQGTGA. The CDR3 contains 14 residues. Trimming left V 5 bases short and J 4 bases short, with 11 bases between. This material consisted of lung tumor tissue, taken at surgery. The V gene is TRBV7-3, the J gene TRBJ2-2; weak D call: TRBD2 (5 bases). This sequence was found in a female donor with early-stage non-small cell lung cancer. The CDR3 loop reads CASSRSGSTGELFF. The DNA for the CDR3 is TGTGCCAGCAGCCGCTCGGGGTCCACCGGGGAGCTGTTTTTT.